The source of this TCR beta chain is a study of T cells in Graves' hyperthyroidism and ophthalmopathy. The wider study: At initial diagnosis, before any treatment had begun, peripheral blood was obtained.

RNA transcripts provided the source from which TCR beta CDR3 regions were amplified. When the TCR CDR3 underwent first-round RT-PCR, the HTBI primer set was used. TCRdb used MiXCR to reprocess the multiplex PCR reads, holding one entry per CDR3 protein. The table includes 210,000 or so distinct CDR3 sequences, 15% to 20% detected once. In regard to this clonotype: The antigen is unknown.

Findings and limits, study-wide: Ophthalmopathy stood apart from stable hyperthyroidism in a 13 V-J model. The model anticipated ophthalmopathy a median about six months pre-onset.

Subjects aged 18 to 65 presented with newly diagnosed hyperthyroidism of less than 2 months' duration. This TCR came from a man aged 50 to 59 with Graves' hyperthyroidism. The sample taken for sequencing was blood.

CDR3 in amino acids: CASSLPNSPTNEQFF. The CDR3 region has the DNA TGCGCCAGCAGCCTCCCTAATAGCCCAACAAATGAGCAGTTCTTC. The rearrangement links TRBV4-1 to TRBJ2-1; D unclear. With 4 bases removed from V and 7 bases from J, the gap between germline ends came to 17 bases. Germline V gives CDR1 MGHRA, CDR2 YSYEKL. The CDR3 spans 15 residues.